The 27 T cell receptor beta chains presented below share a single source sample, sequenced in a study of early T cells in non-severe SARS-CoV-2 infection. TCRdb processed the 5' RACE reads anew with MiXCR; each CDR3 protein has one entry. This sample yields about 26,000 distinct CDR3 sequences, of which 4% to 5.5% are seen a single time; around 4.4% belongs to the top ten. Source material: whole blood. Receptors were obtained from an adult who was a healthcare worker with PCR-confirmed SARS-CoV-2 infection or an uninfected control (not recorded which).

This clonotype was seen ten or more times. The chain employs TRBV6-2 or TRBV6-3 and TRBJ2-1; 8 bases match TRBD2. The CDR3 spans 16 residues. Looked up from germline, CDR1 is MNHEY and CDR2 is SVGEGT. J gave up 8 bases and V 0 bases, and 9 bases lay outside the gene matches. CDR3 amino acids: CASSYSMASGSYEQFF. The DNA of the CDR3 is TGTGCCAGCAGTTACTCGATGGCTAGCGGGTCTTATGAGCAGTTCTTC.

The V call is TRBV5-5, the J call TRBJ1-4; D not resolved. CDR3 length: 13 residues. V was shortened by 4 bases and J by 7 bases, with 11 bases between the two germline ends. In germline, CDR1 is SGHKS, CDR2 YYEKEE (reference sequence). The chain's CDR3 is CASSPLMGEKLFF. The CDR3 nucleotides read TGTGCCAGCAGCCCGCTTATGGGTGAAAAACTGTTTTTT.

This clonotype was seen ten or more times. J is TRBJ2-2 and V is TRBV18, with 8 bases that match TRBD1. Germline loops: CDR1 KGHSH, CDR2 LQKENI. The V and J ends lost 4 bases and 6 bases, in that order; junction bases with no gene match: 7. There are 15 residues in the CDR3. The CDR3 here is CASSRGQGYSGELFF. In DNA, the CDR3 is TGTGCCAGCTCACGCGGACAGGGATACTCCGGGGAGCTGTTTTTT. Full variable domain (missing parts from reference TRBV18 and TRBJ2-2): NAGVMQNPRHLVRRRGQEARLRCSPMKGHSHVYWYRQLPEEGLKFMVYLQKENIIDESGMPKERFSAEFPKEGPSILRIQQVVRGDSAAYFCASSRGQGYSGELFFGEGSRLTVL.

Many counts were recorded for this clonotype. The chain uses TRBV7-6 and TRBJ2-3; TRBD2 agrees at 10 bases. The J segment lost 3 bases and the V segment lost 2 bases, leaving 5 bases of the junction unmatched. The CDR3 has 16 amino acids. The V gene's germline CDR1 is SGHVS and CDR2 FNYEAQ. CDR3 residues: CASSLFSGGTTDTQYF. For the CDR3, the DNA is TGTGCCAGCAGCTTATTTAGCGGGGGGACAACAGATACGCAGTATTTT. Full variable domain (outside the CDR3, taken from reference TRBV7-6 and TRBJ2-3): GAGVSQSPRYKVTKRGQDVALRCDPISGHVSLYWYRQALGQGPEFLTYFNYEAQQDKSGLPNDRFSAERPEGSISTLTIQRTEQRDSAMYRCASSLFSGGTTDTQYFGPGTRLTVL.

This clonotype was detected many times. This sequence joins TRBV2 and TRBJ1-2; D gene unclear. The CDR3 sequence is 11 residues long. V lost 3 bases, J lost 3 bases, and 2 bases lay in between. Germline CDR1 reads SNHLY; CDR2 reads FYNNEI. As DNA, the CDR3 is TGTGCCAGCAGTGATTACTATGGCTACACCTTC. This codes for CASSDYYGYTF.

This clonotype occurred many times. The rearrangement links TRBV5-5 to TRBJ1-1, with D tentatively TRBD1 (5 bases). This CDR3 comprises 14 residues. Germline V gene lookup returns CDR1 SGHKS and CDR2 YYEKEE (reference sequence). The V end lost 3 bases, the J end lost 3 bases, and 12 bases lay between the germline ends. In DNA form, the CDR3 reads TGTGCCAGCAGCTGGGGACCGGGGGACACTGAAGCTTTCTTT. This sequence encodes CASSWGPGDTEAFF.

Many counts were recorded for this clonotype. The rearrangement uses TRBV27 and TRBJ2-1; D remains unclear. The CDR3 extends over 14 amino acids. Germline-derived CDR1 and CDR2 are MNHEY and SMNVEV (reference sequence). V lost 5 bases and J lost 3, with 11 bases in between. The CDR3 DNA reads TGTGCCAGCAGTATAACGGACCTCTACAATGAGCAGTTCTTC. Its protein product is CASSITDLYNEQFF.

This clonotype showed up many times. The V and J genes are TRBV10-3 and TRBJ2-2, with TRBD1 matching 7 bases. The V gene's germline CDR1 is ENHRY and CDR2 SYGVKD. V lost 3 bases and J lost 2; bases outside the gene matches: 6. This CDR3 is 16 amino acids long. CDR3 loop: CAISDYRDRNTGELFF. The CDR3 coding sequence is TGTGCCATCAGTGATTACCGGGACAGAAACACCGGGGAGCTGTTTTTT.

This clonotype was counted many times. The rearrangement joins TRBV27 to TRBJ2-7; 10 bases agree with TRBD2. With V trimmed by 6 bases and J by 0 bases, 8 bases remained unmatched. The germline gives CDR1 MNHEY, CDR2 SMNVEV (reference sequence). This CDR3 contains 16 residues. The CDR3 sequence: CASRKFLAGDSYEQYF. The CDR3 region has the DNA TGTGCCAGCAGAAAATTCCTAGCGGGAGACTCCTACGAGCAGTACTTC.

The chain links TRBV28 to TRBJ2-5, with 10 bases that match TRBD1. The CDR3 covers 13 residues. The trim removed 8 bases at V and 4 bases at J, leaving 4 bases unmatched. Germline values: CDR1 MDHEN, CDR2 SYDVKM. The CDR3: CASRTGGRETQYF. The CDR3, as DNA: TGTGCCAGCCGGACAGGGGGAAGAGAGACCCAGTACTTC.

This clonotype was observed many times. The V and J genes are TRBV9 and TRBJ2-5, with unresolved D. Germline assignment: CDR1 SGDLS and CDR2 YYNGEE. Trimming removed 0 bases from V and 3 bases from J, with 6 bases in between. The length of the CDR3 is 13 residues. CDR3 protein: CASSVGAEETQYF. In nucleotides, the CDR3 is TGTGCCAGCAGCGTAGGGGCAGAAGAGACCCAGTACTTC.

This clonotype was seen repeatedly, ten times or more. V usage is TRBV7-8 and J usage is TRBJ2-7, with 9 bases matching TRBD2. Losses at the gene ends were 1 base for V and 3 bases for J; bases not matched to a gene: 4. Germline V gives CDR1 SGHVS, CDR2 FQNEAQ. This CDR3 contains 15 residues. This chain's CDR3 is CASSLVASGNYEQYF. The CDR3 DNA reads TGTGCCAGCAGCTTAGTAGCTAGCGGGAACTACGAGCAGTACTTC. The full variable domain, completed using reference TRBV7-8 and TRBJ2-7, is GAGVSQSPRYKVAKRGQDVALRCDPISGHVSLFWYQQALGQGPEFLTYFQNEAQLDKSGLPSDRFFAERPEGSVSTLKIQRTQQEDSAVYLCASSLVASGNYEQYFGPGTRLTVT.

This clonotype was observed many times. The CDR3 nucleotides are TGTGCCAGCAGCTTAGGGGGACTAGCGGCCAACAATGAGCAGTTCTTC. It translates to CASSLGGLAANNEQFF. This sequence joins TRBV11-2 and TRBJ2-1; 11 nucleotides align to TRBD2. The trim removed 1 base at V and 5 bases at J, leaving 4 bases unmatched. Germline CDR1 reads SGHAT; CDR2 reads FQNNGV. The CDR3 consists of 16 residues.

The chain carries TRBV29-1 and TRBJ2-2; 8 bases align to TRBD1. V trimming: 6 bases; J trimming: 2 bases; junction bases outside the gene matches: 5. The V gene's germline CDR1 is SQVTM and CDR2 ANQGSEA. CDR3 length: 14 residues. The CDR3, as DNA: TGCAGCGTAGATGGACAGGGAAACACCGGGGAGCTGTTTTTT. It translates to CSVDGQGNTGELFF.

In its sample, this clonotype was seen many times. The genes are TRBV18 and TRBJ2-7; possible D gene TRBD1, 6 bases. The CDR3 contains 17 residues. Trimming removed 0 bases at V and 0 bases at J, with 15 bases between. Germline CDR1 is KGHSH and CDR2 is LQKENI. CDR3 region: CASSPPLSQGSSYEQYF. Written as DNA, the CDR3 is TGTGCCAGCTCACCACCTCTGTCACAGGGCTCCTCCTACGAGCAGTACTTC.

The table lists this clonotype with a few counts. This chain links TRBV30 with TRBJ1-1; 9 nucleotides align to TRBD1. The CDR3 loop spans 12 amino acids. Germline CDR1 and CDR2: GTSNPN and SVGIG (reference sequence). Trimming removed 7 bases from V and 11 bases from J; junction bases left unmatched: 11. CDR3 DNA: TGTGCCTCCAGTCTCACAGGGGGCATCGCTTTCTTT. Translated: CASSLTGGIAFF.

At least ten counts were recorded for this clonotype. The CDR3 reads CASSIQESFSGSTDTQYF. DNA for the CDR3: TGTGCCAGCAGTATACAGGAGTCGTTTAGCGGGAGCACAGATACGCAGTATTTT. The chain employs TRBV12-3 or TRBV12-4 and TRBJ2-3; 7 positions agree with TRBD2. CDR3 length: 18 residues. The junction had 14 bases not matched to a gene; V was cut back by 5 bases and J by 0 bases.

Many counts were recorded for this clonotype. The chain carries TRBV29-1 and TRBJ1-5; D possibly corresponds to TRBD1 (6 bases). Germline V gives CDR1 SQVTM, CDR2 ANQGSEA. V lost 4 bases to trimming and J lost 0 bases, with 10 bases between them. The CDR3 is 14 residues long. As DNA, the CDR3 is TGCAGCGTTGCCGGGGACAATAGCAATCAGCCCCAGCATTTT. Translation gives CSVAGDNSNQPQHF.

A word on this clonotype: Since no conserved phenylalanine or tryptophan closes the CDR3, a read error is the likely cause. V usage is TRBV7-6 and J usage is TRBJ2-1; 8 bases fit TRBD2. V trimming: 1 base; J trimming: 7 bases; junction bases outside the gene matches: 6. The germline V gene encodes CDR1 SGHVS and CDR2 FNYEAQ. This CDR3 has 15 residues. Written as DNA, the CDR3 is TGTGCCAGCAGCTTAGAAGCGGGGGCTTTTAATGAGCAGTTCTCC. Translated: CASSLEAGAFNEQFS.

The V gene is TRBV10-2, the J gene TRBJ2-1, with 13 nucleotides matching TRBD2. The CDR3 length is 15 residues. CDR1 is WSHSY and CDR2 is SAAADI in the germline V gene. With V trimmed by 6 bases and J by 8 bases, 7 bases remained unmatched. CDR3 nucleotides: TGCGCCAGCAGGGGGGGGACTAGCGGGGTCGATGAGCAGTTCTTC. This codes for CASRGGTSGVDEQFF.

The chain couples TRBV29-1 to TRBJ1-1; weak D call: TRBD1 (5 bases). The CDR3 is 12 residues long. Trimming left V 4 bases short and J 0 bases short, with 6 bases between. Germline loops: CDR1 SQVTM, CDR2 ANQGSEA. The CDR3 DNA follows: TGCAGCGTTGTCAGGGTGAACACTGAAGCTTTCTTT. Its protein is CSVVRVNTEAFF. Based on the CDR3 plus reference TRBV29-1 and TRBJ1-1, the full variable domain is SAVISQKPSRDICQRGTSLTIQCQVDSQVTMMFWYRQQPGQSLTLIATANQGSEATYESGFVIDKFPISRPNLTFSTLTVSNMSPEDSSIYLCSVVRVNTEAFFGQGTRLTVV.

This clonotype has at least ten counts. In DNA form, the CDR3 reads TGTGCCAGCAGCCAATTCGTCAATCAGCCCCAGCATTTT. This gives the protein CASSQFVNQPQHF. This chain joins TRBV16 and TRBJ1-5; D gene unclear. The CDR3 has 13 amino acids. Germline CDR1 KGHSY, CDR2 FQNENV. With 1 base removed from V and 3 bases from J, the gap between germline ends came to 4 bases.

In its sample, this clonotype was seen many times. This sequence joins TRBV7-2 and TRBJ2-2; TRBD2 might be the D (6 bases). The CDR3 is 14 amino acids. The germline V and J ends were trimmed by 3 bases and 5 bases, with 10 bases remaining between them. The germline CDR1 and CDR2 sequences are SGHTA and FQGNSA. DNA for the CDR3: TGTGCCAGCAGCTTGGAACTAGCTACCGGGGAGCTGTTTTTT. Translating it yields CASSLELATGELFF.

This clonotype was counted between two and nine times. The CDR3 region is CASSLRGRDSTDTQYF. DNA of the CDR3: TGTGCCAGCAGCTTAAGGGGGCGGGACAGCACAGATACGCAGTATTTT. V and J are TRBV7-3 and TRBJ2-3; D possibly matches TRBD1 or TRBD2 (6 bases each). CDR1 is SGHTA and CDR2 is FQGTGA in the germline V gene. This CDR3 is built from 16 residues. V was clipped by 1 base and J by 0 bases, with 11 bases between them.

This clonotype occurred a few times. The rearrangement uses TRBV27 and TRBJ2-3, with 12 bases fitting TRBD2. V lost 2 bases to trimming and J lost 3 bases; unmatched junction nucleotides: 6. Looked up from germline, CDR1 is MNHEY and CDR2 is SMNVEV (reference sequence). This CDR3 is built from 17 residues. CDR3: CASSLALAGGRTDTQYF. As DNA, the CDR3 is TGTGCCAGCAGTTTAGCTCTAGCGGGGGGGAGGACAGATACGCAGTATTTT.

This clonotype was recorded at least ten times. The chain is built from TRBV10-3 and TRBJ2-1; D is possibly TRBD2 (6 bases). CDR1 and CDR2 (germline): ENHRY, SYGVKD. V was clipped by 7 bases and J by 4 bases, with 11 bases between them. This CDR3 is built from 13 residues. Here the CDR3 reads CAITGVGYNEQFF. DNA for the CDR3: TGTGCCATCACGGGGGTAGGGTACAATGAGCAGTTCTTC.

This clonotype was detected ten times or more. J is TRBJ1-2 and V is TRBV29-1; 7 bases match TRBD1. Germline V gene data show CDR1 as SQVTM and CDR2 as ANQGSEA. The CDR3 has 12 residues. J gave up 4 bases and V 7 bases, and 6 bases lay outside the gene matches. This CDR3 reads CSAGGQLYGYTF. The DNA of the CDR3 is TGCAGCGCCGGGGGACAGCTCTATGGCTACACCTTC.